This T cell receptor (beta chain) was recovered during a study of regulatory T cells in long-lasting Graves disease. There are many counts of this clonotype. As for time point: newly diagnosed GD, antithyroid drugs for less than 3 months. PBMC-derived RNA was used for the TCR library. The authors diagnosed Graves' disease using American Thyroid Association guidelines. Arm-PCR of CDR3 regions and iRepertoire HTBI primers were used to build TCR beta libraries. TCRdb reprocessed the multiplex PCR reads via MiXCR and lists one record per CDR3 protein. The sample consists of around 500,000 distinct CDR3 sequences, roughly 14% of them appearing once. The CDR3 is made up of 17 amino acids. Germline V gene sequence: CDR1 SNHLY, CDR2 FYNNEI. J was trimmed by 6 bases and V by 2 bases; bases with no gene match: 6. These data also featured in a second study, about T cells in Graves' hyperthyroidism and ophthalmopathy. That work adds: Among clonotypes expanded in thyroid above 0.001, most were also found in blood.

This receptor was identified in a man aged 25-45 years with Graves disease. The chain recombines TRBV2 with TRBJ2-2, with 13 bases identical to TRBD2. The sample in question was peripheral blood mononuclear cells (PBMCs), obtained at new diagnosis, from a patient treated with antithyroid drugs. CDR3 residues: CASSESGTSGMAGELFF. CDR3 coding DNA: TGTGCCAGCAGTGAATCCGGGACTAGCGGGATGGCCGGGGAGCTGTTTTTT. Full variable domain (outside the CDR3, taken from reference TRBV2 and TRBJ2-2): EPEVTQTPSHQVTQMGQEVILRCVPISNHLYFYWYRQILGQKVEFLVSFYNNEISEKSEIFDDQFSVERPDGSNFTLKIRSTKLEDSAMYFCASSESGTSGMAGELFFGEGSRLTVL.